This T cell receptor (beta chain) was obtained from a study of T cell responses to AZD1222 COVID-19 vaccine. This CDR3 is built from 16 residues. V lost 1 base and J 7 bases, leaving 17 bases between the germline ends. Germline CDR1 and CDR2: SGHTA and FQGNSA. A remark on this clone: The antigen remains unidentified.

Study observations and caveats: Repertoire collection took place solely once the T cell response had peaked. Unmutated variant regions reportedly attract nearly half of all spike-specific TCRs. In a largely white British group with more females than males, clonal diversity was possibly underestimated. Spike-specific TCR breadth rose after two AZD1222 doses, and depth rose as well.

Data came from immunoSEQ multiplex PCR; TCRdb stores just in-frame clones and leaves some out. The data show under 130,000 clones, with approximately 90% seen just once and roughly 2.5% held by the top ten. The V call is TRBV7-2, the J call TRBJ1-5, with unresolved D. The TCR sequence derives from an adult who received the AZD1222 COVID-19 vaccine. This specimen consisted of peripheral blood, obtained 28 days after the second AZD1222 dose. CDR3 in DNA: TGTGCCAGCAGCTTAGGGTCAGGTAATGCATGGCAGCCCCAGCATTTT. Protein product: CASSLGSGNAWQPQHF.